This T cell receptor beta chain was captured by sequencing in a study of human T cells and chemical hapten exposure. As for time point: patch test 1, 2 weeks after DPC sensitization. The treatment is: therapeutic diphenylcyclopropenone sensitization with weekly scalp DPC. Trimming took off 6 bases at V and 2 bases at J, with 12 bases between the two ends. The CDR3 has 14 amino acids. Germline values: CDR1 SGHTA, CDR2 FQGNSA. TCRdb re-analysed the RACE reads in MiXCR, keeping a single row per CDR3 protein. The table shows approximately 74,000 distinct CDR3 sequences, with 32% occurring only once. The sequence was obtained from a man aged 35 to 55 with alopecia areata. Some clones in this sample may be carry-over from other donors' samples. The sequences come from whole blood, collected in connection with sensitization to the hapten diphenylcyclopropenone (DPC). The chain couples TRBV7-2 to TRBJ2-3; no definite D call. The CDR3 loop reads CASSTGTLTDTQYF. The CDR3 DNA is TGTGCCAGCAGTACCGGCACCCTCACAGATACGCAGTATTTT.